This TCR beta chain was obtained from a study of blood T cell repertoires in COVID-19. The sample holds one count of this clone. Clones were sequenced by immunoSEQ multiplex PCR, and TCRdb holds only the in-frame ones, with some missing. The sample shows fewer than 90,000 clones, 80% of them seen only once. V shed 4 bases and J shed 5 bases, with 9 bases lying between them. This CDR3 is built from 12 residues. Germline V gene sequence: CDR1 SGHNT, CDR2 YYREEE (reference sequence). The origin of this receptor is a woman aged 80 or over with acute or convalescent COVID-19. Source material: peripheral blood. The genes are TRBV5-4 and TRBJ1-2, with D maybe TRBD1 (5 bases). The DNA of the CDR3 is TGTGCCAGCAGCCCAGACAGTTATGGCTACACCTTC. It specifies CASSPDSYGYTF.